One and the same sample provided the 5 T cell receptor beta chains below, sequenced in a study of regulatory T cells in long-lasting Graves disease. Time point defined: persistent/refractory GD, antithyroid drugs over 5 years with positive TRAb. Following extraction of RNA from PBMCs, that RNA was used to make the TCR library. Library construction for TCR beta used iRepertoire HTBI primers and Arm-PCR of CDR3 regions. One entry per CDR3 protein, called by TCRdb with MiXCR from the multiplex PCR reads. The sample gives 500,000 to 800,000 distinct CDR3 sequences, 25% to 30% of which show up once; 42% is in the top ten. The sequenced sample was peripheral blood mononuclear cells (PBMCs), obtained when the disease was refractory, from a patient treated with antithyroid drugs. The receptors stem from a female donor with Graves disease.

This clonotype was detected only a few times. J is TRBJ2-2 and V is TRBV6-5; 9 bases align to TRBD1. The CDR3 extends over 15 amino acids. J was trimmed by 4 bases and V by 2 bases; bases with no gene match: 2. Germline V gene data show CDR1 as MNHEY and CDR2 as SVGAGI. CDR3 in amino acids: CASSYGTGTTGELFF. The CDR3 nucleotides are TGTGCCAGCAGTTACGGGACAGGGACCACCGGGGAGCTGTTTTTT.

J is TRBJ2-2 and V is TRBV4-1, with D unresolved. There are 16 residues in the CDR3. CDR1 MGHRA and CDR2 YSYEKL come from the germline V gene. V was trimmed by 0 bases and J by 3 bases, leaving 11 bases between them. Written as DNA, the CDR3 is TGCGCCAGCAGCCAAGATCGGACCATTTACACCGGGGAGCTGTTTTTT. This gives the protein CASSQDRTIYTGELFF.

This chain links TRBV12-3 or TRBV12-4 with TRBJ2-2, with 9 positions matching TRBD1. This CDR3 is built from 18 residues. Germline trimming cut 6 bases from V and 9 bases from J; bases unmatched to any gene: 20. The CDR3 coding sequence is TGTGCCAGCAGCGATTCTATGACCGGGACAGGGAGGTCCCGGGAGCTGTTTTTT. Translation: CASSDSMTGTGRSRELFF.

This clonotype was counted between two and nine times. CDR3 nucleotides: TGCAGCGTTCGTGACGCGTATGGCTACACCTTC. Translating gives CSVRDAYGYTF. The gene calls are TRBV29-1 and TRBJ1-2; D is unclear. The germline V and J ends were trimmed by 5 bases and 5 bases, with 9 bases remaining between them. The CDR3 totals 11 residues. The germline V gene has CDR1 SQVTM and CDR2 ANQGSEA.

Only a few counts were recorded for this clonotype. A read error may produce the germline difference seen at one junction end. The CDR3 DNA sequence: TGTGCCAGCAGCCAACCTTTCGGGACAGATGTTCACTTT. Protein product: CASSQPFGTDVHF. This chain joins TRBV3-1 and TRBJ1-4; TRBD1 matches at 7 bases. Germline V gives CDR1 LGHDT, CDR2 YNNKEL (reference sequence). The CDR3 is 13 amino acids.